The following is a T cell receptor (beta chain) sequence with its context. V was clipped by 10 bases and J by 5 bases, with 30 bases between them. CDR1 and CDR2 (germline): LNHDA, SQIVND (reference sequence). The CDR3 sequence is 17 residues long. PCR involved 60 Vbeta and 13 Jbeta primers. The method was immunoSEQ multiplex PCR; TCRdb's version includes in-frame clones alone and lacks a portion of them. The sample contains 90,000 to 120,000 clones, 84% of which appear only once. The sample comes from a study of cytomegalovirus exposure and HLA in healthy donors. The clonotype was recovered from a woman between 18 and 29 years old in good health and CMV-seronegative. Sequenced: PBMCs. V and J are TRBV19 and TRBJ2-7; tentatively, D is TRBD2 (5 bases). In nucleotides, the CDR3 is TGTGCCACCACCCCGGAGGCCAACCGGGCCCCGCTCGACGAGCAGTACTTC. Amino acid sequence: CATTPEANRAPLDEQYF.